This TCR beta chain appears in the sequencing data of a study of OX40 agonist ivuxolimab in advanced cancers. Across the study: Mean age about 60 years, range roughly 23 to 79; roughly 82% male. Study findings and constraints: Among the lowest peripheral clonal expansion occurred in 0.1-3.0 mg/kg partial responders. In general, CD8+ T cells held more expanded clones than CD4+ did, on average. There was clonal expansion of CD4+ and CD8+ blood T cells by week 6 at 0.1 to 3.0 mg/kg.

Germline CDR1 and CDR2: SGHVS and FQNEAQ. Trimming stripped 4 bases from V and 11 bases from J, with 14 bases between. The CDR3 runs to 12 residues. Sequencing was performed with immunoSEQ multiplex PCR; in TCRdb, only in-frame clones are kept and a portion is missing. The sample includes more than 65,000 clones, nearly 90% of them seen just once. Details on this clone: What it binds is unknown.

The chain uses TRBV7-8 and TRBJ1-1, with a possible D match to TRBD1 (6 bases). This receptor was identified in an adult with an advanced solid tumor such as melanoma, head and neck, liver or kidney cancer. The sequencing here drew on CD4+ or CD8+ T cells sorted from blood, taken in a trial of the OX40 agonist ivuxolimab. CDR3 protein: CASSSTGNLAFF. CDR3 DNA: TGTGCCAGCAGCTCAACAGGGAACTTGGCTTTCTTT.